This is a list of T cell receptor beta chains from one sample in a study of beta chain features in type 1 diabetes. The protocol was immunoSEQ multiplex PCR, while the TCRdb copy is restricted to in-frame clones and leaves out a portion. This repertoire shows about 700,000 clones, roughly 13% found once; its top ten account for approximately 0.021%. Sequenced material: naive CD4+ T cells from blood. The source of these receptors is a man in his late teens or twenties with type 1 diabetes. CDR3s include the opening cysteine and the closing phenylalanine or tryptophan. D genes are given only for firm matches. Only some rows state a clone size, as once, few, many or a class for expanded clones.

clone_size	v_call	d_call	j_call	cdr3_aa	cdr3_nt
NA	TRBV18	TRBD1	TRBJ2-7	CASSSTQGALYEQYF	TGTGCCAGCTCATCTACCCAGGGGGCCCTGTACGAGCAGTACTTC
NA	TRBV2	TRBD1	TRBJ2-7	CARGQASYGEQYF	TGTGCCAGAGGACAGGCCTCCTACGGGGAGCAGTACTTC
NA	TRBV7-9	NA	TRBJ1-5	CASSSQGGQPQHF	TGTGCCAGCAGCTCACAGGGTGGGCAGCCCCAGCATTTT
few	TRBV19	NA	TRBJ2-3	CASSLDRGLLDTQYF	TGTGCCAGTAGTCTGGACCGGGGCCTTCTAGATACGCAGTATTTT
NA	TRBV6-1	NA	TRBJ2-1	CASHSGLGEQFF	TGTGCCAGCCACTCGGGGTTGGGTGAGCAGTTCTTC
few	TRBV7-8	NA	TRBJ2-5	CASRFEETQYF	TGTGCCAGCAGGTTCGAAGAGACCCAGTACTTC
few	TRBV5-4	NA	TRBJ1-1	CASSLARQTLNTEAFF	TGTGCCAGCAGCTTGGCCAGGCAGACCTTGAACACTGAAGCTTTCTTT
NA	TRBV5-6	TRBD1	TRBJ1-6	CASSRDRVGSPLHF	TGTGCCAGCAGCCGGGACAGGGTGGGTTCACCCCTCCACTTT
few	TRBV30	NA	TRBJ2-3	CAWGGTDTQYF	TGTGCCTGGGGAGGGACAGATACGCAGTATTTT
few	TRBV5-1	NA	TRBJ1-6	CASSSGARGNNSPLHF	TGCGCCAGCAGCTCTGGTGCACGGGGCAATAATTCACCCCTCCACTTT
NA	TRBV10-3	NA	TRBJ1-2	CAIEPLGRDSGYTF	TGTGCCATCGAACCTCTGGGCAGGGACTCTGGCTACACCTTC
NA	TRBV5-1	NA	TRBJ2-3	CASSFEGGSGTDTQYF	TGCGCCAGCAGCTTTGAAGGCGGCTCAGGGACAGATACGCAGTATTTT
few	TRBV10-3	TRBD1	TRBJ1-1	CAIRRDREVTEAFF	TGTGCCATCAGGCGGGACAGGGAGGTTACTGAAGCTTTCTTT
NA	TRBV7-9	NA	TRBJ1-2	CASSLEEDGGYTF	TGTGCCAGCAGCTTAGAGGAGGATGGGGGCTACACCTTC
NA	TRBV7-2	NA	TRBJ2-4	CASSPRGTPKNIQYF	TGTGCCAGCAGCCCAAGAGGGACTCCCAAAAACATTCAGTACTTC
NA	TRBV6-6	NA	TRBJ2-4	CATTTGMGNIQYF	TGTGCCACCACTACAGGGATGGGAAACATTCAGTACTTC
NA	TRBV6-6	TRBD1	TRBJ1-1	CATSGTVNTEAFF	TGTGCCACATCCGGGACAGTGAACACTGAAGCTTTCTTT